This T cell receptor (beta chain) came from a study of CD8 T cells in Susac syndrome. At the level of the study: Clinically active disease was present in over five of the sequenced Susac syndrome patients. Under ten of these patients were in remission. Notes on the study in general: The CD4+ T cell repertoires of Susac syndrome were found to show no clonal expansion.

TCR beta sequencing was performed on blood CD8+ and CD4+ T cells. When the RNA was reverse transcribed, random hexamers were used with an input of roughly 0.45 to 1 ug. Amplification of TCR beta CDR3 spanned 54 Vbeta and 13 Jbeta via immunoSEQ multiplex PCR. TCRdb re-called the immunoSEQ multiplex PCR reads with MiXCR, one entry per CDR3 protein. The table shows 170,000 or so distinct CDR3 sequences, with 85% to 95% occurring only once. Note on this clonotype: Its antigen is unknown.

Sequences were obtained from CD4+ T cells from PBMCs. This TCR derives from a human donor with Susac syndrome.

DNA for the CDR3: TGCGCCAGCAGCCAGGGGGACAGGAGGCATGGCTACACCTTC. It is translated as CASSQGDRRHGYTF. This rearrangement joins TRBV4-1 to TRBJ1-2; TRBD1 aligns across 8 bases. Germline V gene data show CDR1 as MGHRA and CDR2 as YSYEKL. The CDR3 covers 14 residues. Germline trimming cut 3 bases from V and 6 bases from J; bases unmatched to any gene: 6.